This T cell receptor beta chain was identified in a study of shared T cell receptors in the human thymus. Produced via immunoSEQ multiplex PCR; TCRdb's table is partial and in-frame only. The table includes 630,000 or so clones, 80% to 90% detected once. In addition, the sample was reused for a study of human thymus T cells. That investigation notes: Corrective heart surgery yielded resections, and these provided the thymus tissue. V and J genes seemed to be used with bias in thymic and blood repertoires.

Sequencing was carried out using thymocytes. This sequence was found in a boy under two years old with a congenital heart defect.

DNA of the CDR3: TGCAGCGTTGGGACTAGCGGGAGGAGCTCCTACAATGAGCAGTTCTTC. It specifies CSVGTSGRSSYNEQFF. The chain joins TRBV29-1 to TRBJ2-1; the match to TRBD2 covers 14 bases. This CDR3 has 16 amino acids. CDR1 SQVTM and CDR2 ANQGSEA come from the germline V gene. After removal of 4 bases from V and 0 bases from J, the junction contained 2 bases not matched to a gene.